The next 19 T cell receptor beta chains were all read from a single sample in a study of blood T cell repertoires in COVID-19. Clones were sequenced by immunoSEQ multiplex PCR, and TCRdb holds only the in-frame ones, with some missing. The profile shows around 190,000 clones, roughly 80% of them singletons. The sequenced material came from peripheral blood. These receptors all stem from a man aged 60-69 years with acute or convalescent COVID-19.

This clone was detected a few times. The CDR3 loop reads CSASNGGSAGELFF. The CDR3 DNA reads as TGCAGTGCTAGTAACGGGGGGAGCGCCGGGGAGCTGTTTTTT. The chain joins TRBV20-1 to TRBJ2-2; TRBD2 aligns across 7 bases. V lost 3 bases, J lost 6 bases, and 7 bases stayed unmatched. The CDR3 consists of 14 residues. Germline CDR1 and CDR2: DFQATT and SNEGSKA (reference sequence).

This chain links TRBV9 with TRBJ2-2; maybe TRBD1 (6 bases). The CDR3 has 16 amino acids. The V gene's germline CDR1 is SGDLS and CDR2 YYNGEE. With 0 bases removed from V and 3 bases from J, the gap between germline ends came to 12 bases. CDR3 in amino acids: CASSVGDTRDTGELFF. Written as DNA, the CDR3 is TGTGCCAGCAGCGTAGGGGACACAAGAGACACCGGGGAGCTGTTTTTT.

V is TRBV7-9 and J is TRBJ2-7; TRBD2 aligns across 7 bases. J lost 7 bases, V lost 3 bases, and 6 bases had no gene match. The germline V gene has CDR1 SEHNR and CDR2 FQNEAQ (reference sequence). The CDR3 contains 13 residues. The CDR3 nucleotides read TGTGCCAGCAGCTTTCCTAGCGGAAGAGAGCAGTACTTC. As protein: CASSFPSGREQYF.

This sequence joins TRBV14 and TRBJ1-2; 9 bases are shared with TRBD1. Unmatched junction bases numbered 5, after V lost 2 bases and J lost 7 bases. The V gene's germline CDR1 is SGHDN and CDR2 FVKESK. The CDR3 covers 14 residues. The CDR3 DNA is TGTGCCAGCAGCCAATGGGACAGGGCGGCTGGCTACACCTTC. Translating it yields CASSQWDRAAGYTF.

The V call is TRBV7-9, the J call TRBJ2-1; 11 bases are a match to TRBD2. This CDR3 contains 14 residues. Per the germline V gene, CDR1 is SEHNR and CDR2 is FQNEAQ (reference sequence). Trimming at V came to 10 bases and at J to 4 bases, leaving 6 bases not matched to a gene. CDR3 loop: CATAGTSGYNEQFF. The DNA of the CDR3 is TGTGCCACCGCCGGGACTAGCGGTTACAATGAGCAGTTCTTC.

This chain connects TRBV9 to TRBJ2-7; TRBD2 matches 8 bases. J lost 6 bases, V lost 0 bases, and 11 bases had no gene match. Germline CDR1 and CDR2: SGDLS and YYNGEE. The CDR3 is 16 residues long. The CDR3 sequence: CASSVESGGVLAEQYF. In DNA, the CDR3 is TGTGCCAGCAGCGTAGAAAGCGGGGGTGTTTTAGCCGAGCAGTACTTC.

This chain links TRBV4-1 with TRBJ1-4; 7 nucleotides align to TRBD1. After removal of 0 bases from V and 15 bases from J, the junction contained 10 bases not matched to a gene. Germline V CDR1 and CDR2: MGHRA, YSYEKL. The CDR3 contains 14 residues. The CDR3: CASSQDTAGRGLFF. The CDR3 DNA reads TGCGCCAGCAGCCAAGATACTGCAGGCAGGGGGTTGTTTTTT.

J is TRBJ2-3 and V is TRBV12-5; 12 nucleotides match TRBD2. Germline CDR1 reads LGHNT; CDR2 reads FRNRAP. There are 16 residues in the CDR3. Trimming removed 6 bases from V and 4 bases from J; junction bases left unmatched: 8. Here the CDR3 DNA reads TGTGCTAGTGGCCCCGGACTAGCGGGACGGGCAGATACGCAGTATTTT. Its protein is CASGPGLAGRADTQYF.

The chain is built from TRBV2 and TRBJ1-2; D possibly corresponds to TRBD1 (6 bases). The germline CDR1 and CDR2 sequences are SNHLY and FYNNEI. Trimming took off 9 bases at V and 5 bases at J, with 13 bases between the two ends. This CDR3 is built from 12 residues. CDR3 sequence (DNA): TGTGCCAGGGAGGGGGGGCGGTATGGCTACACCTTC. It is translated as CAREGGRYGYTF. The entire variable domain, with the rest obtained from reference TRBV2 and TRBJ1-2, is as follows: EPEVTQTPSHQVTQMGQEVILRCVPISNHLYFYWYRQILGQKVEFLVSFYNNEISEKSEIFDDQFSVERPDGSNFTLKIRSTKLEDSAMYFCAREGGRYGYTFGSGTRLTVV.

In regard to this clone: Other DNA sequences in this specimen translate into the identical CDR3. The chain employs TRBV5-1 and TRBJ2-3; D perhaps matches TRBD2 (6 bases). The CDR3 is 14 residues long. V gave up 7 bases and J gave up 0 bases, with 12 bases separating them. Looked up from germline, CDR1 is SGHRS and CDR2 is YFSETQ. Here the CDR3 DNA reads TGCGCCAGCTCCCTGGGGACTAGCACAGATACGCAGTATTTT. It translates to CASSLGTSTDTQYF.

This chain uses TRBV29-1 with TRBJ2-1; 8 bases map to TRBD1. Unmatched junction bases numbered 4, after V lost 7 bases and J lost 8 bases. Germline CDR1 and CDR2: SQVTM and ANQGSEA. The CDR3 spans 11 residues. The CDR3 DNA reads as TGCAGCGGAGGACAGGGCTATGAGCAGTTCTTC. Its protein is CSGGQGYEQFF.

This clone was seen ten or more times. The chain links TRBV11-2 to TRBJ2-1, with a tentative D call TRBD2 (5 bases). The CDR3 length is 16 residues. Trimming removed 5 bases from V and 0 bases from J, with 14 bases in between. The germline V gene encodes CDR1 SGHAT and CDR2 FQNNGV. CDR3 sequence (DNA): TGTGCCAGCAGCGGACTCAGGAGGAGCTCCTACAATGAGCAGTTCTTC. This encodes CASSGLRRSSYNEQFF.

The chain recombines TRBV7-9 with TRBJ2-1; weak D call: TRBD2 (5 bases). V gave up 3 bases and J gave up 5 bases, with 14 bases separating them. Per germline, CDR1 SEHNR and CDR2 FQNEAQ (reference sequence). The CDR3 is 15 amino acids. CDR3 bases: TGTGCCAGCAGCTTGACGGGCTTAGCGAACAATGAGCAGTTCTTC. It yields the protein CASSLTGLANNEQFF.

V is TRBV7-8 and J is TRBJ1-1, with a possible D match to TRBD1 (5 bases). The CDR3 covers 14 residues. Looked up from germline, CDR1 is SGHVS and CDR2 is FQNEAQ. With 5 bases removed from V and 5 bases from J, the gap between germline ends came to 15 bases. CDR3 nucleotide sequence: TGTGCCAGCAGCCTGGGAGAGCGGGGGACTGAAGCTTTCTTT. This translates into CASSLGERGTEAFF.

This clone occurred many times. The chain uses TRBV7-2 and TRBJ1-3, with D possibly being TRBD1 (5 bases). The CDR3 sequence is 15 residues long. With 3 bases removed from V and 7 bases from J, the gap between germline ends came to 16 bases. Germline V gene sequence: CDR1 SGHTA, CDR2 FQGNSA. The CDR3 DNA sequence: TGTGCCAGCAGCTTGGGGCGCTCCGGGGGGAACACCATATATTTT. Its protein product is CASSLGRSGGNTIYF. Supplemented by reference TRBV7-2 and TRBJ1-3, the full variable domain reads GAGVSQSPSNKVTEKGKDVELRCDPISGHTALYWYRQSLGQGLEFLIYFQGNSAPDKSGLPSDRFSAERTGGSVSTLTIQRTQQEDSAVYLCASSLGRSGGNTIYFGEGSWLTVV.

The rearrangement links TRBV10-3 to TRBJ1-1; 7 nucleotides line up with TRBD1. There are 19 residues in the CDR3. Germline CDR1 reads ENHRY; CDR2 reads SYGVKD. V shed 3 bases, J shed 1 base, and the junction held 17 bases outside the gene matches. CDR3 amino acids: CAISEILRTGKGGNTEAFF. CDR3 DNA sequence: TGTGCCATCAGTGAAATTCTCAGGACAGGAAAAGGGGGGAACACTGAAGCTTTCTTT.

The rearrangement links TRBV21-1 to TRBJ2-7; TRBD2 is the table's D call, not checked against the DNA. TRBV21-1 is described as a pseudogene. The CDR3 is 12 residues long. The CDR3 here is CASTQTGSEQYF. CDR3 bases: TGTGCCAGCACCCAAACGGGATCCGAGCAGTACTTC.

This clone was seen only once. The J gene is TRBJ1-4, the V gene TRBV3-1 (or the pseudogene TRBV3-2), with TRBD1 identical over 8 bases. The CDR3 loop spans 13 amino acids. From germline, CDR1 is LGHDT and CDR2 YNNKEL (reference sequence). With V trimmed by 8 bases and J by 8 bases, 7 bases remained unmatched. The CDR3 spells CASGDRWKEKLFF. CDR3 nucleotide sequence: TGTGCCAGCGGGGACAGGTGGAAGGAAAAACTGTTTTTT.

The chain employs TRBV5-5 and TRBJ1-1; weak D call: TRBD1 (5 bases). Looked up from germline, CDR1 is SGHKS and CDR2 is YYEKEE (reference sequence). V lost 4 bases, J lost 0 bases, and 16 bases lay in between. The CDR3 contains 16 residues. CDR3: CASSPREGRMNTEAFF. The CDR3 DNA sequence: TGTGCCAGCAGCCCCAGGGAAGGCCGCATGAACACTGAAGCTTTCTTT.